These 32 T cell receptor beta chains were sequenced from one sample in a study of shared clonotypes between healthy human individuals. The data were produced by immunoSEQ multiplex PCR, yet TCRdb's version contains in-frame clones alone and is incomplete. The data show roughly 2.5 million clones, approximately 92% seen once. Specimen: naive CD4+ T cells sorted from blood. Subset here: CD45RA+ positively selected. All receptors derive from a man younger than 35 in good health.

The rearrangement uses TRBV7-9 and TRBJ2-1, with 13 nucleotides matching TRBD2. This CDR3 is built from 17 residues. Germline CDR1 is SEHNR and CDR2 is FQNEAQ (reference sequence). Germline trimming cut 5 bases from V and 3 bases from J; bases unmatched to any gene: 7. The CDR3 DNA reads TGTGCCAGCAGCCTCGGACTAGCGGGAGTCTTCTACAATGAGCAGTTCTTC. Residues: CASSLGLAGVFYNEQFF.

V gene TRBV5-6 combines with J gene TRBJ1-4; perhaps TRBD1 as D (5 bases). The V gene lost 4 bases and the J gene lost 5 bases, with 9 bases spanning the gap. Germline CDR1 reads SGHDT; CDR2 reads YYEEEE. The CDR3 totals 13 residues. This CDR3 reads CASSMGRNEKLFF. Here the CDR3 DNA reads TGTGCCAGCAGCATGGGACGGAATGAAAAACTGTTTTTT.

The chain has TRBV7-9 and TRBJ2-1, with 7 positions matching TRBD2. CDR1 is SEHNR, CDR2 FQNEAQ, per germline (reference sequence). V was clipped by 1 base and J by 9 bases; unmatched bases: 6. CDR3 length: 14 residues. Here the CDR3 DNA reads TGTGCCAGCAGCTTAGGAGGGACTATGAGTGAGCAGTTCTTC. Its protein product is CASSLGGTMSEQFF. Variable domain in full (rest from reference TRBV7-9 and TRBJ2-1): DTGVSQNPRHKITKRGQNVTFRCDPISEHNRLYWYRQTLGQGPEFLTYFQNEAQLEKSRLLSDRFSAERPKGSFSTLEIQRTEQGDSAMYLCASSLGGTMSEQFFGPGTRLTVL.

This sequence joins TRBV5-1 and TRBJ2-7, with TRBD1 matching 8 bases. With 2 bases clipped from V and 2 bases from J, the junction kept 6 bases outside the gene matches. The CDR3 sequence is 15 residues long. From germline, CDR1 is SGHRS and CDR2 YFSETQ. CDR3 coding DNA: TGCGCCAGCAGCTTTGGACAGGGCTTCGCCTACGAGCAGTACTTC. This gives the protein CASSFGQGFAYEQYF.

The chain has TRBV7-9 and TRBJ1-1; D unresolved. CDR3 size: 13 residues. Trimming pared 3 bases from V and 1 base from J, leaving 6 bases between. The germline V gene has CDR1 SEHNR and CDR2 FQNEAQ (reference sequence). The CDR3 bases are TGTGCCAGCAGCTTTATTCAGAACACTGAAGCTTTCTTT. This encodes CASSFIQNTEAFF.

The CDR3 nucleotides are TGTGCCAGCAGCTTAGGGCGGACTAGCGGATGGGCCTACGAGCAGTACTTC. Its translation: CASSLGRTSGWAYEQYF. This chain joins TRBV7-2 and TRBJ2-7, with 10 bases aligning to TRBD2. CDR3 size: 17 residues. The germline gives CDR1 SGHTA, CDR2 FQGNSA. Trimming removed 1 base from V and 2 bases from J; junction bases left unmatched: 8.

V and J are TRBV10-1 and TRBJ2-3; D possibly corresponds to TRBD2 (6 bases). This CDR3 is built from 13 residues. Between the trimmed V and J ends, which lost 2 bases and 4 bases, there was a span of 7 bases. The germline gives CDR1 WNHNN, CDR2 SYGVQD (reference sequence). The CDR3 sequence: CASSEGGSDTQYF. The CDR3 DNA reads as TGCGCCAGCAGTGAGGGAGGGTCAGATACGCAGTATTTT.

As for this clone: The sample holds other DNA sequences that translate to the same CDR3. The chain couples TRBV18 to TRBJ2-7; 10 nucleotides align to TRBD1. CDR3 length equals 14 residues. Germline assignment: CDR1 KGHSH and CDR2 LQKENI. The V gene end was trimmed by 6 bases and the J gene end by 1 base; junction bases not matched to a gene: 3. The CDR3, as DNA: TGTGCCAGCTCCCTGGGACAGGGGTCCTACGAGCAGTACTTC. This encodes CASSLGQGSYEQYF.

This clone occurred once. The chain carries TRBV27 and TRBJ1-1, with D perhaps TRBD1 (5 bases). This CDR3 region has 16 residues. Germline V gene sequence: CDR1 MNHEY, CDR2 SMNVEV (reference sequence). Trimming pared 2 bases from V and 4 bases from J, leaving 17 bases between. In DNA form, the CDR3 reads TGTGCCAGCAGTTTAATCCCGGGGGGAGGGAGCACTGAAGCTTTCTTT. Protein: CASSLIPGGGSTEAFF.

This sequence joins TRBV18 and TRBJ1-2; D is unclear. The V and J ends lost 6 bases and 8 bases respectively, with 16 bases between them. Germline-derived CDR1 and CDR2 are KGHSH and LQKENI. The CDR3 is 13 amino acids. The CDR3 reads CASSLDRAGGYTF. The DNA of the CDR3 is TGTGCCAGCTCGCTGGATCGGGCGGGCGGCTACACCTTC.

This clone showed up just once. The chain links TRBV18 to TRBJ1-3; a weak D match, TRBD1 (5 bases). CDR3 length: 17 amino acids. Germline V gene data show CDR1 as KGHSH and CDR2 as LQKENI. Trimming pared 0 bases from V and 3 bases from J, leaving 15 bases between. The CDR3 region is CASSPPMYEGRGNTIYF. The CDR3 bases are TGTGCCAGCTCACCACCAATGTACGAGGGACGTGGAAACACCATATATTTT.

This sequence joins TRBV10-3 and TRBJ2-7; tentative D call: TRBD2 (5 bases). CDR3 length: 14 amino acids. In germline, CDR1 is ENHRY, CDR2 SYGVKD. Trimming removed 3 bases at V and 5 bases at J, with 14 bases between. The CDR3 coding sequence is TGTGCCATCAGTGAAAAAATGGAGGCCGACGAGCAGTACTTC. It encodes CAISEKMEADEQYF.

The gene calls are TRBV30 and TRBJ2-3; D gene unclear. The V and J ends lost 2 bases and 0 bases respectively, with 9 bases between them. Germline CDR1 reads GTSNPN; CDR2 reads SVGIG (reference sequence). The CDR3 sequence is 14 residues long. CDR3 in DNA: TGTGCCTGGAGTATCCGTGGCAGCACAGATACGCAGTATTTT. It yields the protein CAWSIRGSTDTQYF.

The chain joins TRBV10-3 to TRBJ1-3; D uncertain. CDR3 length equals 11 residues. Trimming left V 8 bases short and J 2 bases short, with 4 bases between. Germline values: CDR1 ENHRY, CDR2 SYGVKD. For the CDR3, the DNA is TGTGCCATCGGGGCTGGAAACACCATATATTTT. It codes for CAIGAGNTIYF.

The V call is TRBV5-4, the J call TRBJ2-3; D call uncertain. The CDR3 totals 15 residues. Trimming took 3 bases from V and 2 from J, leaving 13 bases between them. Germline values: CDR1 SGHNT, CDR2 YYREEE (reference sequence). CDR3 region: CASSSNTFSTDTQYF. DNA for the CDR3: TGTGCCAGCAGCTCCAACACTTTCTCCACAGATACGCAGTATTTT. The full variable domain, completed using reference TRBV5-4 and TRBJ2-3, is ETGVTQSPTHLIKTRGQQVTLRCSSQSGHNTVSWYQQALGQGPQFIFQYYREEENGRGNFPPRFSGLQFPNYSSELNVNALELDDSALYLCASSSNTFSTDTQYFGPGTRLTVL.

The chain links TRBV5-4 to TRBJ2-5; D is possibly TRBD1 or TRBD2 (5 bases each). The length of the CDR3 is 15 residues. V shed 5 bases and J shed 9 bases, with 23 bases lying between them. Per the germline V gene, CDR1 is SGHNT and CDR2 is YYREEE (reference sequence). The CDR3 sequence is CASSPPGPQGTSQYF. In DNA, the CDR3 is TGTGCCAGCAGTCCCCCGGGGCCTCAAGGGACCTCCCAGTACTTC.

This chain uses TRBV9 with TRBJ2-1; 12 positions agree with TRBD2. Losses at the gene ends were 2 bases for V and 7 bases for J; bases not matched to a gene: 4. CDR1 SGDLS and CDR2 YYNGEE come from the germline V gene. The CDR3 is made up of 15 amino acids. CDR3 sequence: CASSVSSGRGNEQFF. The CDR3 nucleotides read TGTGCCAGCAGCGTTTCTAGCGGGAGGGGTAATGAGCAGTTCTTC.

The chain is built from TRBV11-2 and TRBJ2-3; D is ambiguous. Trimming took off 4 bases at V and 6 bases at J, with 17 bases between the two ends. This CDR3 spans 15 amino acids. The germline CDR1 and CDR2 sequences are SGHAT and FQNNGV. Written as DNA, the CDR3 is TGTGCCAGCAGCTCGCCGGGCCGGGTTGCGGATACGCAGTATTTT. It encodes CASSSPGRVADTQYF.

The gene calls are TRBV5-5 and TRBJ1-4, with D hard to call. This CDR3 has 18 amino acids. V lost 4 bases, J lost 0 bases, and 19 bases lay in between. Germline V gene data show CDR1 as SGHKS and CDR2 as YYEKEE (reference sequence). As DNA, the CDR3 is TGTGCCAGCAGCCACCTAACCCGGGCGGAGGCAACTAATGAAAAACTGTTTTTT. Translating gives CASSHLTRAEATNEKLFF. Drawing the rest from reference TRBV5-5 and TRBJ1-4, the complete variable domain is DAGVTQSPTHLIKTRGQQVTLRCSPISGHKSVSWYQQVLGQGPQFIFQYYEKEERGRGNFPDRFSARQFPNYSSELNVNALLLGDSALYLCASSHLTRAEATNEKLFFGSGTQLSVL.

The chain has TRBV6-5 and TRBJ1-2; D remains unclear. Trimming shortened V by 0 bases and J by 4 bases, and 12 bases separated the two germline ends. CDR1 and CDR2 from the germline V gene are MNHEY and SVGAGI. The CDR3 is 15 residues long. As DNA, the CDR3 is TGTGCCAGCAGTTACTCGATTACAGAGAGCTATGGCTACACCTTC. It encodes CASSYSITESYGYTF.

This clone showed up just once. In DNA form, the CDR3 reads TGTGCCAGCAGCTTACGGGGTAGCGGAGGCACAGATACGCAGTATTTT. It translates to CASSLRGSGGTDTQYF. The chain combines TRBV7-9 with TRBJ2-3, with D possibly being TRBD2 (6 bases). Between the trimmed V and J ends, which lost 2 bases and 1 base, there was a span of 13 bases. Germline CDR1 SEHNR, CDR2 FQNEAQ (reference sequence). This CDR3 region has 16 residues.

V usage is TRBV6-5 and J usage is TRBJ1-4; D remains ambiguous. The germline V and J ends were trimmed by 2 bases and 5 bases, with 9 bases remaining between them. The V gene's germline CDR1 is MNHEY and CDR2 SVGAGI. CDR3 length equals 14 residues. This CDR3 is CASSYGQANEKLFF. The CDR3 bases are TGTGCCAGCAGTTACGGTCAGGCGAATGAAAAACTGTTTTTT.

This clone was observed a few times. Different DNA sequences within this sample yield the same CDR3. V and J are TRBV6-6 and TRBJ2-7, with TRBD1 matching 7 bases. V was pared by 5 bases and J by 1 base, with 2 bases of the junction left unmatched. The CDR3 covers 13 residues. The V gene's germline CDR1 is MNHNY and CDR2 SVGAGI (reference sequence). The CDR3: CASSRQGSYEQYF. CDR3 sequence (DNA): TGTGCCAGCAGTCGACAGGGATCCTACGAGCAGTACTTC.

Regarding this clone: The same CDR3 arises from other DNA sequences in this sample as well. This chain uses TRBV5-1 with TRBJ2-7, with D tentatively TRBD1 (5 bases). The V gene lost 4 bases and the J gene lost 2 bases, with 10 bases spanning the gap. The CDR3 has 13 residues. Germline assignment: CDR1 SGHRS and CDR2 YFSETQ. The CDR3 here is CASSPDNTYEQYF. The CDR3 DNA sequence: TGCGCCAGCAGCCCGGACAACACCTACGAGCAGTACTTC.

As to this clone: This CDR3 is also generated by other DNA sequences in the sample. The rearrangement joins TRBV4-3 to TRBJ2-3; 12 bases agree with TRBD2. This CDR3 region has 16 residues. Looked up from germline, CDR1 is LGHNA and CDR2 is YSLEER. V was clipped by 1 base and J by 5 bases; unmatched bases: 4. As DNA, the CDR3 is TGCGCCAGCAGCCAAGGGCTAGCGGGAGGGGAAGATACGCAGTATTTT. Translating it yields CASSQGLAGGEDTQYF.

The rearrangement links TRBV30 to TRBJ2-3; D gene uncertain. The V gene lost 4 bases and the J gene lost 0 bases, with 11 bases spanning the gap. In germline, CDR1 is GTSNPN, CDR2 SVGIG (reference sequence). The CDR3 sequence is 14 residues long. The CDR3 DNA reads TGTGCCTGGAATCAGGATTCGAGCACAGATACGCAGTATTTT. It codes for CAWNQDSSTDTQYF.

The V gene is TRBV6-1, the J gene TRBJ1-1, with no clear D. The CDR3 totals 17 residues. The germline V and J ends were trimmed by 2 bases and 5 bases, with 21 bases remaining between them. The germline CDR1 and CDR2 sequences are MNHNS and SASEGT. The CDR3 here is CASSERTRRGLDTEAFF. Written as DNA, the CDR3 is TGTGCCAGCAGTGAAAGGACTAGGCGAGGGCTAGATACTGAAGCTTTCTTT.

The chain links TRBV10-3 to TRBJ2-7; 9 bases match TRBD1. Germline CDR1 reads ENHRY; CDR2 reads SYGVKD. The CDR3 is 13 residues long. Trimming took 7 bases from V and 5 from J; bases not matched to a gene: 6. The CDR3 protein is CAINGQGYDEQYF. The CDR3 DNA reads TGTGCCATCAACGGACAGGGGTACGACGAGCAGTACTTC.

For this clone: The junction shows a germline mismatch at one end, possibly a read error. J is TRBJ2-7 and V is TRBV7-2, with unresolved D. Germline V CDR1 and CDR2: SGHTA, FQGNSA. CDR3 length: 14 amino acids. The CDR3 sequence is CASSLDFLYYKQYF. CDR3 sequence (DNA): TGTGCCAGCAGCTTAGATTTTCTATACTACAAGCAGTACTTC.

This chain joins TRBV19 and TRBJ1-5, with TRBD1 as a possible D gene (5 bases). CDR3 length: 14 residues. Trimming pared 6 bases from V and 0 bases from J, leaving 9 bases between. Germline CDR1 LNHDA, CDR2 SQIVND (reference sequence). The CDR3 region is CASRQGNSNQPQHF. DNA of the CDR3: TGTGCCAGTAGGCAGGGCAATAGCAATCAGCCCCAGCATTTT.

The CDR3 bases are TGTGCCAGCAGCGTAGCCAACAGGGGGCTTGGAGAGACCCAGTACTTC. Amino acids: CASSVANRGLGETQYF. This chain connects TRBV9 to TRBJ2-5; 9 bases fit TRBD1. V lost 0 bases to trimming and J lost 4 bases; unmatched junction nucleotides: 7. The CDR3 spans 16 residues. Germline lookup yields CDR1 SGDLS and CDR2 YYNGEE.

V and J are TRBV4-2 and TRBJ2-5, with D tentatively TRBD2 (6 bases). CDR3 size: 14 residues. V lost 2 bases and J lost 1, with 8 bases in between. CDR1 LGHNA and CDR2 YNFKEQ come from the germline V gene. The CDR3 DNA sequence: TGTGCCAGCAGCCAAAGAGCGGGCCAAGAGACCCAGTACTTC. Translating gives CASSQRAGQETQYF.